The 26 T cell receptor beta chains given below trace back to one sample, sequenced in a study of blood T cells in healthy people across ages. Through a sample-barcoded 5' primer and a J-beta primer mix, a second PCR was run for 7 to 11 cycles. TCRdb passed the 5' RACE reads through MiXCR, listing each CDR3 protein once. Of approximately 810,000 distinct CDR3 sequences in the sample, about 34% were seen once. Input material: blood. These receptors were taken from a man aged 18-30 years in good health.

This clonotype appeared many times. The rearrangement uses TRBV9 and TRBJ2-5; D gene ambiguous. This CDR3 is 13 amino acids long. V lost 3 bases to trimming and J lost 4 bases, with 10 bases between them. Germline CDR1 and CDR2: SGDLS and YYNGEE. CDR3 loop: CASSALFGETQYF. The CDR3 region has the DNA TGTGCCAGCAGCGCCCTTTTCGGAGAGACCCAGTACTTC.

The V call is TRBV7-2, the J call TRBJ2-3; unclear D gene. Trimming removed 1 base at V and 0 bases at J, with 17 bases between. Germline V gives CDR1 SGHTA, CDR2 FQGNSA. The CDR3 length is 18 residues. The CDR3 is CASSLESMGNPSTDTQYF. CDR3 in DNA: TGTGCCAGCAGCTTAGAGTCTATGGGCAACCCTAGCACAGATACGCAGTATTTT.

Concerning this clonotype: Compared with germline, one end of the junction differs, possibly owing to a read error. The chain is built from TRBV9 and TRBJ2-3, with D possibly TRBD2 on 5 matching bases. Per germline, CDR1 SGDLS and CDR2 YYNGEE. The CDR3 length is 15 residues. The CDR3 nucleotides read TGTGCCAGCAGCCCCCGTGGGAGCTTGGCAGATGCGCAGTATTTT. This translates into CASSPRGSLADAQYF. Supplemented by reference TRBV9 and TRBJ2-3, the full variable domain reads DSGVTQTPKHLITATGQRVTLRCSPRSGDLSVYWYQQSLDQGLQFLIQYYNGEERAKGNILERFSAQQFPDLHSELNLSSLELGDSALYFCASSPRGSLADAQYFGPGTRLTVL.

The J gene is TRBJ2-5, the V gene TRBV20-1; TRBD2 aligns across 7 bases. With V trimmed by 3 bases and J by 1 base, 5 bases remained unmatched. This CDR3 contains 14 residues. Germline CDR1 DFQATT, CDR2 SNEGSKA (reference sequence). The CDR3 reads CSASATSTQETQYF. CDR3 nucleotide sequence: TGCAGTGCTAGCGCGACTAGCACCCAAGAGACCCAGTACTTC.

There are a few counts of this clonotype. The V gene is TRBV4-3, the J gene TRBJ2-5; 8 bases align to TRBD2. CDR1 is LGHNA and CDR2 is YSLEER in the germline V gene. CDR3 size: 17 residues. V lost 0 bases, J lost 4 bases, and 10 bases stayed unmatched. The CDR3 DNA sequence: TGCGCCAGCAGCCAAGATTCGGTCCAGCGGGGGATAGAGACCCAGTACTTC. As protein: CASSQDSVQRGIETQYF.

The V call is TRBV5-5, the J call TRBJ2-3; TRBD2 matches 11 bases. The V and J ends lost 4 bases and 4 bases, in that order; junction bases with no gene match: 8. In germline, CDR1 is SGHKS, CDR2 YYEKEE (reference sequence). The CDR3 is made up of 16 amino acids. CDR3 sequence (DNA): TGTGCCAGCAGCGCGGACGGACTAGCGGGCTCAGATACGCAGTATTTT. This codes for CASSADGLAGSDTQYF.

V and J are TRBV7-2 and TRBJ2-7, with 7 bases matching TRBD1. The DNA matches TRBJ2-5 better at its end, which makes the J call doubtful. Germline-derived CDR1 and CDR2 are SGHTA and FQGNSA. The CDR3 covers 17 residues. The CDR3 region has the DNA TGTGCCAGCAGCTTAGGTCCCTTTGCAGGGGGTGAAGAGACCCAGTACTTC. Encoded protein: CASSLGPFAGGEETQYF.

Remarks on this clonotype: This may come from a read error, since a much larger clone is one base off. This sequence joins TRBV12-3 or TRBV12-4 and TRBJ2-1; D is uncertain. V was shortened by 5 bases and J by 13 bases, with 15 bases between the two germline ends. This CDR3 comprises 12 residues. The CDR3 here is CASSPYGETQFF. The CDR3 nucleotides read TGTGCCAGCAGTCCTTACGGAGAGACCCAGTTCTTC.

In its sample, this clonotype was seen many times. This chain connects TRBV7-9 to TRBJ2-5; D gene uncertain. This CDR3 comprises 14 residues. Trimming removed 3 bases from V and 2 bases from J, with 10 bases in between. Germline V gene sequence: CDR1 SEHNR, CDR2 FQNEAQ (reference sequence). The CDR3, as DNA: TGTGCCAGCAGCTTCCCGGACGAACAAGAGACCCAGTACTTC. It codes for CASSFPDEQETQYF.

This clonotype appeared a single time. The rearrangement joins TRBV7-9 to TRBJ2-3, with 7 nucleotides matching TRBD1. This CDR3 contains 15 residues. Per the germline V gene, CDR1 is SEHNR and CDR2 is FQNEAQ (reference sequence). The ends lost 6 bases at V and 3 bases at J; junction bases unmatched: 9. CDR3 sequence reads: CASRSQTGSTDTQYF. CDR3 DNA sequence: TGTGCCAGCAGGAGCCAGACAGGGTCAACAGATACGCAGTATTTT.

About this clonotype: A clone one base away is much larger, so this may be a read error. This sequence joins TRBV12-3 or TRBV12-4 and TRBJ2-1; TRBD2 aligns across 10 bases. This CDR3 has 16 amino acids. The CDR3 is CAGSPETSGVYNEQFF. The CDR3 nucleotides are TGTGCCGGCAGTCCGGAAACTAGCGGGGTCTACAATGAGCAGTTCTTC.

As for this clonotype: This sequence may be a read error, since a much larger clone differs from it by one base. The rearrangement uses TRBV5-5 and TRBJ1-5; D remains ambiguous. Germline assignment: CDR1 SGHKS and CDR2 YYEKEE (reference sequence). CDR3 length: 14 residues. Trimming pared 0 bases from V and 2 bases from J, leaving 6 bases between. CDR3 DNA: TGTGCCAGCAGCTTGGGGGGTTGCAATCAGCCCCAGCATTTT. This sequence encodes CASSLGGCNQPQHF.

The V call is TRBV7-2, the J call TRBJ2-5; perhaps TRBD1 as D (6 bases). V lost 5 bases and J lost 6, with 16 bases in between. The CDR3 is made up of 14 amino acids. Per the germline V gene, CDR1 is SGHTA and CDR2 is FQGNSA. CDR3 in amino acids: CASSATGLRQTQYF. The CDR3, as DNA: TGTGCCAGCAGCGCGACAGGATTAAGACAGACCCAGTACTTC. Variable domain in full (rest from reference TRBV7-2 and TRBJ2-5): GAGVSQSPSNKVTEKGKDVELRCDPISGHTALYWYRQSLGQGLEFLIYFQGNSAPDKSGLPSDRFSAERTGGSVSTLTIQRTQQEDSAVYLCASSATGLRQTQYFGPGTRLLVL.

The chain uses TRBV28 and TRBJ1-6, with no clear D. CDR3 length: 15 amino acids. The ends were cut back, 5 bases at V and 10 bases at J, with 18 bases in the middle. CDR1 and CDR2 from the germline V gene are MDHEN and SYDVKM. The CDR3 loop is CASSANGVVPSPLHF. The CDR3 nucleotides read TGTGCCAGCAGTGCCAATGGGGTAGTACCCTCACCCCTCCACTTT.

The V call is TRBV5-6, the J call TRBJ1-2, with D possibly being TRBD1 (5 bases). This CDR3 has 15 amino acids. Trimming removed 6 bases at V and 1 base at J, with 16 bases between. The germline gives CDR1 SGHDT, CDR2 YYEEEE. CDR3 amino acids: CASTAGTFLNYGYTF. In DNA, the CDR3 is TGTGCCAGCACCGCCGGGACCTTTCTTAACTATGGCTACACCTTC.

DNA for the CDR3: TGTGCCAGCACCGACCCGGTGGATCAGCCCCAGCATTTT. This gives the protein CASTDPVDQPQHF. The genes are TRBV6-2 or TRBV6-3 and TRBJ1-5; D is undetermined. The CDR3 is made up of 13 amino acids. Per germline, CDR1 MNHEY and CDR2 SVGEGT. With 7 bases removed from V and 5 bases from J, the gap between germline ends came to 12 bases.

The genes are TRBV20-1 and TRBJ2-7, with D possibly matching TRBD1 (6 bases). Trimming shortened V by 1 base and J by 5 bases, and 15 bases separated the two germline ends. The V gene's germline CDR1 is DFQATT and CDR2 SNEGSKA (reference sequence). CDR3 length: 14 residues. CDR3 region: CSARGQGSDDEQYF. The DNA of the CDR3 is TGCAGTGCTAGAGGCCAGGGGTCGGACGACGAGCAGTACTTC.

V usage is TRBV20-1 and J usage is TRBJ2-3; a possible D gene is TRBD2 (7 bases). The CDR3 contains 16 residues. V was clipped by 3 bases and J by 4 bases, with 20 bases between them. In germline, CDR1 is DFQATT, CDR2 SNEGSKA (reference sequence). As DNA, the CDR3 is TGCAGTGCTAGTAGGCCCGGGGCGGGGGCATCAGATACGCAGTATTTT. It yields the protein CSASRPGAGASDTQYF.

With regard to this clonotype: One base away lies a much larger clone, so this may be a sequencing read error. This chain links TRBV20-1 with TRBJ2-3; 8 nucleotides match TRBD1. This CDR3 comprises 14 residues. Germline V gene data show CDR1 as DFQATT and CDR2 as SNEGSKA (reference sequence). Unmatched junction bases numbered 6, after V lost 6 bases and J lost 1 base. The CDR3 DNA is TGCAGTGCCTTGGGACAGGCGGGCACAGATACGCAGTATTTT. It encodes CSALGQAGTDTQYF.

The genes are TRBV9 and TRBJ2-2, with D possibly being TRBD1 or TRBD2 (6 bases each). Germline lookup yields CDR1 SGDLS and CDR2 YYNGEE. Trimming removed 3 bases at V and 4 bases at J, with 16 bases between. This CDR3 has 16 amino acids. The DNA of the CDR3 is TGTGCCAGCAGCGATATCCCCGGGGGCACCACCGGGGAGCTGTTTTTT. Translation: CASSDIPGGTTGELFF.

This clonotype was detected ten times or more. This sequence joins TRBV5-1 and TRBJ2-7, with D possibly matching TRBD1 (6 bases). The germline gives CDR1 SGHRS, CDR2 YFSETQ. There are 13 residues in the CDR3. V lost 3 bases and J lost 3, with 10 bases in between. The CDR3 protein is CASSSEQGYEQYF. CDR3 nucleotides: TGCGCCAGCAGCTCGGAACAGGGCTACGAGCAGTACTTC.

This clonotype was observed once. This chain connects TRBV5-1 to TRBJ2-1, with TRBD2 matching 10 bases. The J call may be mistaken, given a closer DNA end match to TRBJ2-7. Germline V gene lookup returns CDR1 SGHRS and CDR2 YFSETQ. The CDR3 runs to 15 residues. In nucleotides, the CDR3 is TGCGCCAGCAGCTTGACTAGCGGGGAGTACAATGAGCAGTACTTC. Protein sequence: CASSLTSGEYNEQYF.

This clonotype was counted at least ten times. This chain joins TRBV6-5 and TRBJ2-5; D unclear. The germline gives CDR1 MNHEY, CDR2 SVGAGI. V was shortened by 6 bases and J by 4 bases, with 12 bases between the two germline ends. This CDR3 spans 13 amino acids. Written as DNA, the CDR3 is TGTGCCAGCAGCGCAATGGTGGGAGAGACCCAGTACTTC. Translating it yields CASSAMVGETQYF.

The chain employs TRBV10-3 and TRBJ2-7; TRBD2 matches at 8 bases. The V and J ends lost 3 bases and 7 bases, in that order; junction bases with no gene match: 11. Germline values: CDR1 ENHRY, CDR2 SYGVKD. The CDR3 sequence is 15 residues long. In nucleotides, the CDR3 is TGTGCCATCAGTGATCTAACGGGGGGGCGCAATGAGCAGTACTTC. It is translated as CAISDLTGGRNEQYF.

The chain joins TRBV29-1 to TRBJ2-2; 10 nucleotides match TRBD1. J gave up 7 bases and V 7 bases, and 3 bases lay outside the gene matches. CDR1 SQVTM and CDR2 ANQGSEA come from the germline V gene. CDR3 size: 12 residues. The CDR3 here is CSGGQGFGELFF. The CDR3 DNA sequence: TGCAGCGGGGGACAGGGGTTCGGGGAGCTGTTTTTT.

A note on this clonotype: A much more abundant neighbour one base away suggests this may be a read error. The chain recombines TRBV20-1 with TRBJ2-3; D may be TRBD1 (6 bases). Germline V gene data show CDR1 as DFQATT and CDR2 as SNEGSKA (reference sequence). Trimming took off 1 base at V and 0 bases at J, with 11 bases between the two ends. The CDR3 is 15 amino acids. The CDR3 region is CSARVRGVSTDTQYF. The CDR3 DNA is TGCAGTGCTAGAGTCAGGGGTGTAAGCACAGATACGCAGTATTTT.